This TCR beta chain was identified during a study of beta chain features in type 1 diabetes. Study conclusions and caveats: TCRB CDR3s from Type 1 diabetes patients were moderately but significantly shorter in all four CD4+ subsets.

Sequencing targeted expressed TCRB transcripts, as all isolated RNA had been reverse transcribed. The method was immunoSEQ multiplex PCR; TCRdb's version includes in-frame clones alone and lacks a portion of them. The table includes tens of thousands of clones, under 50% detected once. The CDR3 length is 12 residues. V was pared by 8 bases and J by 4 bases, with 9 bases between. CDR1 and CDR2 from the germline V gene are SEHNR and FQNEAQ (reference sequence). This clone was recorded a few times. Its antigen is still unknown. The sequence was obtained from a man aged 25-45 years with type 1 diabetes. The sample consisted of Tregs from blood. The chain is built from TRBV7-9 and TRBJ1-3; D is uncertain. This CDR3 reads CASAQAGNTIYF. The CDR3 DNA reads TGTGCCAGCGCCCAAGCAGGAAACACCATATATTTT. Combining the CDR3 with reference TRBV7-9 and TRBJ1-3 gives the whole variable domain DTGVSQNPRHKITKRGQNVTFRCDPISEHNRLYWYRQTLGQGPEFLTYFQNEAQLEKSRLLSDRFSAERPKGSFSTLEIQRTEQGDSAMYLCASAQAGNTIYFGEGSWLTVV.